This is a list of T cell receptor beta chains from one sample in a study of shared clonotypes between healthy human individuals. Sequencing used immunoSEQ multiplex PCR; TCRdb keeps in-frame clones, though not all of them. This repertoire shows 2 million to 2.5 million clones, 85% to 95% found once; its top ten account for approximately 0.41%. Sample: naive CD4+ T cells from PBMCs. These receptors were collected from a man in his late teens or twenties in good health. Some clones in this sample may be carry-over from other donors' samples. CDR3s include the opening cysteine and the closing phenylalanine or tryptophan. A D gene is named only where the DNA matches it firmly. Clone size is given for some rows only: seen once, a few or many times, or a class if the clone is expanded.

>TRBJ1-2|TRBV5-4|-|14|-
TGTGCCAGCAGCTTGGCCGACAGAGTCTATGGCTACACCTTC
CASSLADRVYGYTF
>TRBJ1-2|TRBV9|-|15|-
TGTGCCAGCAGCGTAGACGGGGGGACTAACTATGGCTACACCTTC
CASSVDGGTNYGYTF
>TRBJ2-7|TRBV19|-|13|once
TGTGCCAGTAGTATCAGGGGCCAATACGAGCAGTACTTC
CASSIRGQYEQYF
>TRBJ1-2|TRBV30|TRBD1|13|-
TGTGCCTGGACCCCACAGGGGTTGGGCGGCTACACCTTC
CAWTPQGLGGYTF
>TRBJ1-1|TRBV20-1|-|10|-
TGCAGTGCTCCGAACACTGAAGCTTTCTTT
CSAPNTEAFF
>TRBJ1-2|TRBV2|-|12|-
TGTGCCAGCAGTGAAGTCTCCCCTGGCTACACCTTC
CASSEVSPGYTF
>TRBJ2-4|TRBV9|-|15|once
TGTGCCAGCAGCGCAATGGGGGTTTCTGAAAACATTCAGTACTTC
CASSAMGVSENIQYF
>TRBJ2-3|TRBV7-2|TRBD2|14|-
TGTGCCAGCAGCGAGCGGGAAAGTGTAGATACGCAGTATTTT
CASSERESVDTQYF
>TRBJ1-2|TRBV10-3|TRBD1|15|-
TGTGCCATCAGCCTCGGGACAGGGGGCTTCTATGGCTACACCTTC
CAISLGTGGFYGYTF
>TRBJ1-1|TRBV7-9|-|13|-
TGTGCCAGCAGCTTAGCTCCGGGAACTGAAGCTTTCTTT
CASSLAPGTEAFF
>TRBJ2-3|TRBV5-1|TRBD1|15|-
TGCGCCAGCAGTTCCGGGACAGGGGGCCCAGATACGCAGTATTTT
CASSSGTGGPDTQYF
>TRBJ2-2|TRBV9|TRBD1|17|once
TGTGCCAGCGGTCCCACGGGACAGGGCGTGTACACCGGGGAGCTGTTTTTT
CASGPTGQGVYTGELFF
>TRBJ2-3|TRBV5-4|TRBD2|16|-
TGTGCCACCGCTTCGACTAGCGGGAGTTTCACAGATACGCAGTATTTT
CATASTSGSFTDTQYF
>TRBJ2-1|TRBV7-3|TRBD2|13|-
TGTGCCAGCAGCCCTCCCGGGGGACTAAAGCAGTTCTTC
CASSPPGGLKQFF
>TRBJ1-1|TRBV10-1|-|13|few
TGCGCCAGCAGTGAGTCTAACAGGGCTGAAGCTTTCTTT
CASSESNRAEAFF
>TRBJ2-1|TRBV10-1|TRBD1|15|-
TGCGCCAGCAGTGGAGGACAGGGGGCCTACAATGAGCAGTTCTTC
CASSGGQGAYNEQFF
>TRBJ1-3|TRBV28|TRBD1|15|-
TGTGCCAGCACCTGGATCGACAGGGAAAGGGACACCATATATTTT
CASTWIDRERDTIYF
>TRBJ1-1|TRBV11-2|-|18|-
TGTGCCAGCAGCTTAGAATGGCGCTACACCCTCATGAACACTGAAGCTTTCTTT
CASSLEWRYTLMNTEAFF
>TRBJ2-6|TRBV21-1|-|19|-
TGTGCCAGCAGCAAAGTTCGAGGCTGGCCGTCCTCTGGGGCCAACGTCCTGACTTTC
CASSKVRGWPSSGANVLTF
>TRBJ2-7|TRBV7-2|-|16|few
TGTGCCAGCAGCTTGTCATCTGCAAGCGTTTACAACGAGCAGTACTTC
CASSLSSASVYNEQYF
>TRBJ2-1|TRBV5-1|-|15|once
TGCGCCAGCAGCCGTGGCTACGGCTCCTACAATGAGCAGTTCTTC
CASSRGYGSYNEQFF
>TRBJ2-2|TRBV6-1|-|16|-
TGTGCCAGCAGTGAAGCGCTCGGTCCGTCCTTAAGGGAGCTGTTTTTT
CASSEALGPSLRELFF
>TRBJ2-2|TRBV6-1|-|13|-
TGTGCCAGCAGGGAATCAGGGGATAGGGAGCTGTTTTTT
CASRESGDRELFF
>TRBJ2-7|TRBV5-1|TRBD2|17|-
TGCGCCAGCAGCACACAGGGACTAGCGGTTTCCGCTCGGGAGCAGTACTTC
CASSTQGLAVSAREQYF
>TRBJ2-1|TRBV2|TRBD2|16|-
TGTGCCAGCAGTCACGTGACTAGCGGGAGTCCCAATGAGCAGTTCTTC
CASSHVTSGSPNEQFF
>TRBJ1-5|TRBV27|-|16|-
TGTGCCAGCAGAGCGCTCACGGCAGTTAGCAATCAGCCCCAGCATTTT
CASRALTAVSNQPQHF
>TRBJ2-7|TRBV6-6|-|13|-
TGTGCCAGCAGTTCCGGGGGCCGGGGCGAGCAGTACTTC
CASSSGGRGEQYF
>TRBJ2-5|TRBV28|TRBD2|11|-
TGTGTTTGCGGGAGGCAAGAGACCCAGTACTTC
CVCGRQETQYF
>TRBJ2-2|TRBV28|TRBD2|14|-
TGTGCCAGCAGCCGCGGGGGAGCCACCGGGGAGCTGTTTTTT
CASSRGGATGELFF
>TRBJ2-7|TRBV11-2|-|11|few
TGTGCCAGCAGCTTAGAATACGAGCAGTACTTC
CASSLEYEQYF
>TRBJ2-7|TRBV4-1|TRBD1|14|-
TGCGCCAGCAGCCGCGGACAGGGGAGGTACGAGCAGTACTTC
CASSRGQGRYEQYF
>TRBJ1-2|TRBV6-5|-|13|-
TGTGCCAGCAGTTACGGGGGCAGCTATGGCTACACCTTC
CASSYGGSYGYTF
>TRBJ2-5|TRBV5-1|-|15|-
TGCGCCAGCAGCGTGACAGGAAGCCTCGGGGAGACCCAGTACTTC
CASSVTGSLGETQYF